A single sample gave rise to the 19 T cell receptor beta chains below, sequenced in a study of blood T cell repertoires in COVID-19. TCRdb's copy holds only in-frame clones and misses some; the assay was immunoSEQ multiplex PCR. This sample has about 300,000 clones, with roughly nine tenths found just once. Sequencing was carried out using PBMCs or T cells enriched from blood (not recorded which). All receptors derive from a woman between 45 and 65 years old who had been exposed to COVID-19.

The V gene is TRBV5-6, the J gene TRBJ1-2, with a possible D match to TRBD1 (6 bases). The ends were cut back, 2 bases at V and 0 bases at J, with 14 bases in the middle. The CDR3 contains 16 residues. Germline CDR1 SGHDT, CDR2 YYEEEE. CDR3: CASSFQTGTPNYGYTF. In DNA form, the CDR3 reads TGTGCCAGCAGCTTTCAGACAGGAACCCCTAACTATGGCTACACCTTC.

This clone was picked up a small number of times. CDR3 region: CASSLQPGQGSYEQYF. The CDR3 nucleotides read TGCGCCAGCAGCCTTCAACCGGGACAGGGGTCCTACGAGCAGTACTTC. V usage is TRBV5-1 and J usage is TRBJ2-7; TRBD1 aligns across 10 bases. The CDR3 has 16 residues. V was pared by 4 bases and J by 1 base, with 8 bases of the junction left unmatched. Germline V gene data show CDR1 as SGHRS and CDR2 as YFSETQ.

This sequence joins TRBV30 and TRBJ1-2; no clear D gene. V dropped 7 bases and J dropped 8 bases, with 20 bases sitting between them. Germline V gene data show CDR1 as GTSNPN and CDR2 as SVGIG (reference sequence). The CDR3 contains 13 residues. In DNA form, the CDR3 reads TGTGCCTCCTACCCGGACGAGGCGGGCGGCTACACCTTC. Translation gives CASYPDEAGGYTF.

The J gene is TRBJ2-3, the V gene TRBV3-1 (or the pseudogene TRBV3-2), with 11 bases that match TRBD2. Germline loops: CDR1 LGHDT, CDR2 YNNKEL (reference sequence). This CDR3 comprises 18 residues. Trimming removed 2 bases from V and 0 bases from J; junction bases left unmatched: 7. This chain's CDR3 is CASSQLTRLAGSTDTQYF. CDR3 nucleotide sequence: TGTGCCAGCAGCCAACTTACCCGACTAGCGGGAAGCACAGATACGCAGTATTTT.

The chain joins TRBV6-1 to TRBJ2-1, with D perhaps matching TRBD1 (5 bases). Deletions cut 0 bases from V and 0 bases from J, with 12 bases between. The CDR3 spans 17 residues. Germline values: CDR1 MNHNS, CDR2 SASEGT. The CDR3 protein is CASSEAKWTNSYNEQFF. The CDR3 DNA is TGTGCCAGCAGTGAAGCTAAATGGACAAACTCCTACAATGAGCAGTTCTTC.

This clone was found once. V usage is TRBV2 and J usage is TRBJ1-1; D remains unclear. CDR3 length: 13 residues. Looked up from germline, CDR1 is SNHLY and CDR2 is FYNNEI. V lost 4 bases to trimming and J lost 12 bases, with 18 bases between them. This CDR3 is CASSVRTQNPPFF. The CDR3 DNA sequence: TGTGCCAGCAGTGTCCGAACACAGAATCCCCCTTTCTTT.

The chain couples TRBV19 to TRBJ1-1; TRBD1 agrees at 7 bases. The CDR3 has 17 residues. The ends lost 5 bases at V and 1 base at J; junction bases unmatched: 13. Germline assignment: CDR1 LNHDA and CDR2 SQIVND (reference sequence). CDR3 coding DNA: TGTGCCAGTAGTCCGACGGTTGGGGCAGGGGGGAACACTGAAGCTTTCTTT. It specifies CASSPTVGAGGNTEAFF. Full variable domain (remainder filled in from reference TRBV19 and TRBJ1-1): DGGITQSPKYLFRKEGQNVTLSCEQNLNHDAMYWYRQDPGQGLRLIYYSQIVNDFQKGDIAEGYSVSREKKESFPLTVTSAQKNPTAFYLCASSPTVGAGGNTEAFFGQGTRLTVV.

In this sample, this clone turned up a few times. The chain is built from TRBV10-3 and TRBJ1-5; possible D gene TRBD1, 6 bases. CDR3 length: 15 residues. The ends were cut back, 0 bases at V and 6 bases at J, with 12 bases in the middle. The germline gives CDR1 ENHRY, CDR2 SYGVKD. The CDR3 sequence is CAISESGGASQPQHF. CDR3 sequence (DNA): TGTGCCATCAGTGAGTCTGGGGGGGCGAGTCAGCCCCAGCATTTT.

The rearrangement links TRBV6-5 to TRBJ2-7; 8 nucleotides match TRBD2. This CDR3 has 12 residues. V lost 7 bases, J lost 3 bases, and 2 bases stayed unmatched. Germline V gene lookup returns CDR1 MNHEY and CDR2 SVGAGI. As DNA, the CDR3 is TGTGCCAGCAACGGGGGGGACTACGAGCAGTACTTC. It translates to CASNGGDYEQYF.

The CDR3 sequence is CASSPSGGFTANYGYTF. The DNA for the CDR3 is TGTGCCAGCAGCCCTTCTGGGGGGTTTACAGCTAACTATGGCTACACCTTC. The genes are TRBV11-3 and TRBJ1-2, with a tentative D call TRBD1 (5 bases). The germline V gene encodes CDR1 SGHNT and CDR2 YENEEA. The CDR3 consists of 17 residues. With 5 bases removed from V and 0 bases from J, the gap between germline ends came to 19 bases.

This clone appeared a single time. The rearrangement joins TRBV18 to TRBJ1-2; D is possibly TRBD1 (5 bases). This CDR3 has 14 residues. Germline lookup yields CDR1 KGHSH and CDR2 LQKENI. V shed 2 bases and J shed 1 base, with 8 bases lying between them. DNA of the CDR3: TGTGCCAGCTCACCAGCGACAGTTAACTATGGCTACACCTTC. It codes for CASSPATVNYGYTF.

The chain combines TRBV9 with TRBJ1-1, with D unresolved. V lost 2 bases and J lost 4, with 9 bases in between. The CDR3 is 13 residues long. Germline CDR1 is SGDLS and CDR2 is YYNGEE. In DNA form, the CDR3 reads TGTGCCAGCAGCGTTCACGAGGGCACTGAAGCTTTCTTT. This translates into CASSVHEGTEAFF. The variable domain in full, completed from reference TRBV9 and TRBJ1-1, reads DSGVTQTPKHLITATGQRVTLRCSPRSGDLSVYWYQQSLDQGLQFLIQYYNGEERAKGNILERFSAQQFPDLHSELNLSSLELGDSALYFCASSVHEGTEAFFGQGTRLTVV.

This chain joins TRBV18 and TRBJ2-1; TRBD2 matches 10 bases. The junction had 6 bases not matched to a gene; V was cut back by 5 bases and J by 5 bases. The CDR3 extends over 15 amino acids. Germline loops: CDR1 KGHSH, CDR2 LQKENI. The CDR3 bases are TGTGCCAGCTCAGCGCTAGCGGGAGTTGACAATGAGCAGTTCTTC. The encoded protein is CASSALAGVDNEQFF.

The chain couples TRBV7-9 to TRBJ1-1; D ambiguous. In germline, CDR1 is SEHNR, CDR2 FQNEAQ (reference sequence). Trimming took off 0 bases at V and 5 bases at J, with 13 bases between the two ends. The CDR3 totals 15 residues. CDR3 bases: TGTGCCAGCAGCTTAGCAAGCCCCGGCGGTACTGAAGCTTTCTTT. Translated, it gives CASSLASPGGTEAFF. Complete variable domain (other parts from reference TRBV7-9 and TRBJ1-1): DTGVSQNPRHKITKRGQNVTFRCDPISEHNRLYWYRQTLGQGPEFLTYFQNEAQLEKSRLLSDRFSAERPKGSFSTLEIQRTEQGDSAMYLCASSLASPGGTEAFFGQGTRLTVV.

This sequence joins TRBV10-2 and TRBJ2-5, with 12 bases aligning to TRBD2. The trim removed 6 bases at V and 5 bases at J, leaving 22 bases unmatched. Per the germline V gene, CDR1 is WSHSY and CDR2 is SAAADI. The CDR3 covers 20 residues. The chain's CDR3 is CASSGGAGWTSGASWETQYF. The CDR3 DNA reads TGCGCCAGCAGCGGAGGCGCGGGATGGACTAGCGGGGCAAGTTGGGAGACCCAGTACTTC.

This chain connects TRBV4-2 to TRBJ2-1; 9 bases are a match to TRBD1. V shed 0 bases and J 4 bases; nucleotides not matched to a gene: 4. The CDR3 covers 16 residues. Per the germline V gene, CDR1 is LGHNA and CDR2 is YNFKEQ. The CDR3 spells CASSQEGQGLYNEQFF. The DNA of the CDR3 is TGTGCCAGCAGCCAAGAGGGACAGGGCCTTTACAATGAGCAGTTCTTC.

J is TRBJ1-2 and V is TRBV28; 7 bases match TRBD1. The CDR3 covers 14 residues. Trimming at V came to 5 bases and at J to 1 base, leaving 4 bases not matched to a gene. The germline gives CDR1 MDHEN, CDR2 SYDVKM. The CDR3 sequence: CASSNRGYNYGYTF. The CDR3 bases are TGTGCCAGCAGTAACAGGGGCTATAACTATGGCTACACCTTC.

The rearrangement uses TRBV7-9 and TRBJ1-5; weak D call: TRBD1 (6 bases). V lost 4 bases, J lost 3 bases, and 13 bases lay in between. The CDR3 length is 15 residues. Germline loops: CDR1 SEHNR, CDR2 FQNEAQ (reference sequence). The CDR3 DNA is TGTGCCAGCAGCTCGTGGGGGCAAGACAATCAGCCCCAGCATTTT. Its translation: CASSSWGQDNQPQHF.

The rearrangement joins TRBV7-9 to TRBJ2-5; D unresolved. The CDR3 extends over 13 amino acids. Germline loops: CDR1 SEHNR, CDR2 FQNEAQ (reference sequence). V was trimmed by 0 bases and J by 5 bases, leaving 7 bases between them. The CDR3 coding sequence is TGTGCCAGCAGCTTAGCGTTAATGGAGACCCAGTACTTC. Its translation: CASSLALMETQYF.